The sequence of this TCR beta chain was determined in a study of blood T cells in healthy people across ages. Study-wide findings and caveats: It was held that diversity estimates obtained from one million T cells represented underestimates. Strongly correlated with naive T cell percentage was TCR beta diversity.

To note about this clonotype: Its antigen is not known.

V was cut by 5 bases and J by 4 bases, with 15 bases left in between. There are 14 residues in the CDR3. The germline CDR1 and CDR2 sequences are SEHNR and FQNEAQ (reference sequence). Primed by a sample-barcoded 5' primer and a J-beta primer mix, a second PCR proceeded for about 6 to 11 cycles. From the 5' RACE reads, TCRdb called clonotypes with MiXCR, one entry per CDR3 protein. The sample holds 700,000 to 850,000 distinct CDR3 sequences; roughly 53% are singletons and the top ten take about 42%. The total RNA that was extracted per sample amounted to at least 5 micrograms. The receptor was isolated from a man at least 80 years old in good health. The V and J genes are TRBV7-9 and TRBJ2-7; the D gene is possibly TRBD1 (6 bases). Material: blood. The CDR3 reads CASSKAGERYEQYF. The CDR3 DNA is TGTGCCAGCAGCAAAGCAGGGGAAAGGTACGAGCAGTACTTC.